The rows below give T cell receptor beta chains drawn from one sample of a study of blood T cell repertoires in COVID-19. Sequenced by immunoSEQ multiplex PCR; TCRdb stores in-frame clones only, minus some. The repertoire consists of under 350,000 clones, with 80% to 90% occurring once and the leading ten covering 9.5% to 12%. Sample: peripheral blood. The source is a woman in her seventies with acute or convalescent COVID-19. CDR3s include the opening cysteine and the closing phenylalanine or tryptophan. Fields, in order: D gene, J gene, clone size, V gene, CDR3 DNA, CDR3 protein. A D gene is named only where the DNA matches it firmly. Only some rows state a clone size, as once, few, many or a class for expanded clones.

TRBD1,TRBJ2-7,NA,TRBV5-5,TGTGCCAGCAGCCAGCAGGGGGCTTCCTACGAGCAGTACTTC,CASSQQGASYEQYF
NA,TRBJ1-6,NA,TRBV5-8,TGTGCCAGCAGCTTCAGCGAATTATCACCCCTCCACTTT,CASSFSELSPLHF
NA,TRBJ2-1,NA,TRBV11-2,TGTGCCAGCAGCTTAGGCAGGGTAAGGTCTGAGCAGTTCTTC,CASSLGRVRSEQFF
NA,TRBJ2-1,NA,TRBV3-1/TRBV3-2,TGTGCCAGCAGGGACAGATACAATGAGCAGTTCTTC,CASRDRYNEQFF
TRBD1,TRBJ1-1,NA,TRBV7-9,TGTGCCAGCAGCTTCAGGGGGAGGACTGAAGCTTTCTTT,CASSFRGRTEAFF
TRBD1,TRBJ1-2,NA,TRBV19,TGTGCCAGTAGTATAGATGGTGGAGGGGGCGGCTATGGCTACACCTTC,CASSIDGGGGGYGYTF
TRBD1,TRBJ1-2,NA,TRBV30,TGTGCCTCCCCAGGGGGCACGGGCTATGGCTACACCTTC,CASPGGTGYGYTF
NA,TRBJ1-2,once,TRBV18,TGTGCCAGCTCACGGGACAAGTGGATGGGGGACTATGGCTACACCTTC,CASSRDKWMGDYGYTF
TRBD1,TRBJ2-1,NA,TRBV25-1,TGTGCCAGCGGCCGGGACAGGGGGTACTCCTACAATGAGCAGTTCTTC,CASGRDRGYSYNEQFF
NA,TRBJ2-1,NA,TRBV29-1,TGCAGCGTGACTCAGAAGAATGAGCAGTTCTTC,CSVTQKNEQFF
TRBD2,TRBJ2-7,NA,TRBV9,TGTGCCAGCAGCGCCAATAGCGGGGTAGGATACGAGCAGTACTTC,CASSANSGVGYEQYF
TRBD2,TRBJ2-3,NA,TRBV10-2,TGCGCCAGCAGCAGAGCGGGGGGCACAGATACGCAGTATTTT,CASSRAGGTDTQYF
NA,TRBJ1-1,NA,TRBV12-5,TGTGCTAGTGGTTTGAACGGGGAGACTGAAGCTTTCTTT,CASGLNGETEAFF
TRBD2,TRBJ2-3,NA,TRBV5-1,TGCGCCAGCAGCTTGGAGGGACTAGGAACAGATACGCAGTATTTT,CASSLEGLGTDTQYF
NA,TRBJ1-1,NA,TRBV5-4,TGTGCCAGCAGCTTGGGCCCGGGGTCTAAAGCTTTCTTT,CASSLGPGSKAFF
NA,TRBJ1-5,NA,TRBV20-1,TGCAGTGCTAGTTTTGCAGGGGGCAATCAGCCCCAGCATTTT,CSASFAGGNQPQHF
NA,TRBJ1-1,NA,TRBV18,TGTGCCAGCTCACGCGAGGCGGGGGAAAACACTGAAGCTTTCTTT,CASSREAGENTEAFF
NA,TRBJ1-3,NA,TRBV6-2/TRBV6-3,TGTGCCAGCAGTTACTCGCGCTCGGAGACGGGCTCTGGAAACACCATATATTTT,CASSYSRSETGSGNTIYF
NA,TRBJ2-7,NA,TRBV2,TGTGCCAGCCGGAGGACTACGTTATACTACGAGCAGTACTTC,CASRRTTLYYEQYF
TRBD1,TRBJ2-2,NA,TRBV2,TGTGCCAGCACCGGACAGGGGCTAGGAACCGGGGAGCTGTTTTTT,CASTGQGLGTGELFF
TRBD1,TRBJ2-7,NA,TRBV24-1,TGTGCCACCAGTGATGCCGCGGACAGGGGACACGAGCAGTACTTC,CATSDAADRGHEQYF
NA,TRBJ2-7,NA,TRBV3-1/TRBV3-2,TGTGCCAGCAGCCAAAACCACGGGGAGCAGTACTTC,CASSQNHGEQYF
NA,TRBJ1-1,few,TRBV6-6,TGTGCCAGCAGTCTAACAGGAGCGCTAGGCACTGAAGCTTTCTTT,CASSLTGALGTEAFF
NA,TRBJ1-1,NA,TRBV19,TGTGCCAGTAGTACCGTCTCCAGGAACACTGAAGCTTTCTTT,CASSTVSRNTEAFF
NA,TRBJ1-2,NA,TRBV11-2,TGTGCCAGCAGCTTAGATTCCGGGGGGGAAGGTGGCTACACCTTC,CASSLDSGGEGGYTF